The 25 T cell receptor beta chains presented below share a single source sample, sequenced in a study of blood T cells in healthy people across ages (dated by TCRdb to 2015 to 2017). The receptor library was made with 5' RACE. For sequencing, an Illumina HiSeq 2500 was employed. A second PCR of roughly 6 to 11 cycles was run with a J-beta primer mix and a sample-barcoded 5' primer. TCRdb trimmed public reads at Q25 via fastp, called clones via MiXCR and kept in-frame beta chains. One record per CDR3 amino acid sequence lists the most common genes and DNA. This sample comprises over a million distinct CDR3 sequences, around 43% of them detected only once. Jointly, the top ten make up approximately 19% of the sample. The sample comprised blood. All receptors derive from a woman aged 55-70 years in good health.

This chain joins TRBV10-3 and TRBJ2-7; TRBD2 aligns across 13 bases. With V trimmed by 4 bases and J by 5 bases, 11 bases remained unmatched. Per the germline V gene, CDR1 is ENHRY and CDR2 is SYGVKD. The CDR3 length is 17 residues. The CDR3 here is CAISAKLAGGPTDEQYF. As DNA, the CDR3 is TGTGCCATCAGTGCGAAACTAGCGGGAGGGCCGACAGACGAGCAGTACTTC.

This chain connects TRBV14 to TRBJ2-5; unclear D gene. CDR3 length equals 16 residues. V was clipped by 1 base and J by 4 bases, with 16 bases between them. CDR1 and CDR2 from the germline V gene are SGHDN and FVKESK. CDR3 nucleotide sequence: TGTGCCAGCAGCCAAGGAGAGATCACCTCGGGAGAGACCCAGTACTTC. It specifies CASSQGEITSGETQYF.

This clonotype was recorded once. A read error may account for a junction end that differs from germline. The chain joins TRBV5-1 to TRBJ2-3; 8 bases agree with TRBD2. CDR3 length: 17 residues. Per germline, CDR1 SGHRS and CDR2 YFSETQ. CDR3 sequence reads: CAGSLAGLAASTDTQYF. In DNA, the CDR3 is TGCGCCGGCAGCTTGGCCGGACTAGCAGCTAGCACAGATACGCAGTATTTT.

About this clonotype: A single base separates this from a much larger clone, so it may be a read error. The rearrangement joins TRBV2 to TRBJ2-1; D is unresolved. The germline CDR1 and CDR2 sequences are SNHLY and FYNNEI. The V gene lost 3 bases and the J gene lost 8 bases, with 8 bases spanning the gap. The CDR3 runs 12 residues. For the CDR3, the DNA is TGTGCCAGCAGTGATAGTGGGCATGAGCAGTTCTTC. Residues: CASSDSGHEQFF.

J is TRBJ2-4 and V is TRBV20-1; the match to TRBD1 covers 8 bases. Matching the DNA end better, TRBJ2-5 makes the J call doubtful. CDR3 size: 13 residues. The germline CDR1 and CDR2 sequences are DFQATT and SNEGSKA (reference sequence). The DNA of the CDR3 is TGCAGTGCTAGGAGGACAGGGCGGGAGACCCAGTACTTC. Translated, it gives CSARRTGRETQYF.

As concerns this clonotype: Mismatch with germline at one junction end may stem from a read error. The gene calls are TRBV5-1 and TRBJ2-1; 8 nucleotides line up with TRBD1. The CDR3 totals 13 residues. Germline loops: CDR1 SGHRS, CDR2 YFSETQ. CDR3 bases: TGCGCCAGCAGCGTGACAGGGGCCAACGAGCAGTATTTC. Its protein product is CASSVTGANEQYF.

DNA of the CDR3: TGTGCCAGCAGCTCCACGACCGGAGCTACGCAGTATTTT. It yields the protein CASSSTTGATQYF. The genes are TRBV7-9 and TRBJ2-3; D gene uncertain. The CDR3 runs 13 residues. V was clipped by 4 bases and J by 8 bases, with 13 bases between them. Germline CDR1 and CDR2: SEHNR and FQNEAQ (reference sequence).

This chain connects TRBV20-1 to TRBJ2-3; TRBD2 agrees at 7 bases. The CDR3 covers 16 residues. Germline-derived CDR1 and CDR2 are DFQATT and SNEGSKA (reference sequence). V lost 0 bases, J lost 0 bases, and 6 bases stayed unmatched. CDR3 in amino acids: CSARDSRLASTDTQYF. CDR3 nucleotides: TGCAGTGCTAGAGATAGTAGACTAGCCAGCACAGATACGCAGTATTTT.

This clonotype was seen a handful of times. V is TRBV29-1 and J is TRBJ1-5, with D tentatively TRBD1 (6 bases). Germline CDR1 SQVTM, CDR2 ANQGSEA. This CDR3 contains 13 residues. The V end lost 3 bases, the J end lost 4 bases, and 10 bases lay between the germline ends. The CDR3 loop reads CSVEAGVNQPQHF. CDR3 coding DNA: TGCAGCGTTGAGGCAGGGGTAAATCAGCCCCAGCATTTT. The full variable domain, in which reference TRBV29-1 and TRBJ1-5 provide the parts outside the CDR3, is SAVISQKPSRDICQRGTSLTIQCQVDSQVTMMFWYRQQPGQSLTLIATANQGSEATYESGFVIDKFPISRPNLTFSTLTVSNMSPEDSSIYLCSVEAGVNQPQHFGDGTRLSIL.

A single count supports this clonotype. The rearrangement links TRBV2 to TRBJ1-1, with TRBD1 identical over 7 bases. This CDR3 has 13 amino acids. Germline V gene data show CDR1 as SNHLY and CDR2 as FYNNEI. With V trimmed by 4 bases and J by 10 bases, 9 bases remained unmatched. CDR3 DNA sequence: TGTGCCAGCAGTGGGAGGGGGCCACTCGGAGCTTTCTTT. It yields the protein CASSGRGPLGAFF.

The rearrangement links TRBV15 to TRBJ2-7; D is perhaps TRBD2 (5 bases). Germline V lookup: CDR1 LNHNV, CDR2 YYDKDF (reference sequence). This CDR3 region has 17 residues. V lost 5 bases to trimming and J lost 0 bases, with 20 bases between them. CDR3: CATSLRGQARVSYEQYF. The CDR3 region has the DNA TGTGCCACCAGCCTAAGAGGGCAGGCCCGAGTCTCCTACGAGCAGTACTTC.

The J gene is TRBJ2-1, the V gene TRBV20-1, with TRBD2 matching 14 bases. CDR1 and CDR2 (germline): DFQATT, SNEGSKA (reference sequence). Losses at the gene ends were 6 bases for V and 1 base for J; bases not matched to a gene: 5. CDR3 length: 16 amino acids. CDR3 protein: CSAAGTSGRSYNEQFF. In DNA, the CDR3 is TGCAGTGCGGCCGGGACTAGCGGGAGATCCTACAATGAGCAGTTCTTC.

V is TRBV5-1 and J is TRBJ2-7; D is uncertain. The CDR3 is made up of 14 amino acids. V gave up 5 bases and J gave up 0 bases, with 12 bases separating them. Germline values: CDR1 SGHRS, CDR2 YFSETQ. For the CDR3, the DNA is TGCGCCAGCAGGTCTCATATGAGCTCCTACGAGCAGTACTTC. Translated, it gives CASRSHMSSYEQYF.

The chain uses TRBV7-8 and TRBJ2-4; D may be TRBD2 (6 bases). The J call may be in error: the DNA end matches TRBJ2-7 better. Germline assignment: CDR1 SGHVS and CDR2 FQNEAQ. This CDR3 has 16 residues. CDR3 region: CASSEGRGGLGFEQYF. The DNA of the CDR3 is TGTGCCAGCAGCGAAGGTCGTGGAGGGCTAGGGTTCGAGCAGTACTTC.

This clonotype has a single count. V usage is TRBV20-1 and J usage is TRBJ2-1, with D perhaps matching TRBD2 (7 bases). This CDR3 is 15 amino acids long. With 0 bases removed from V and 2 bases from J, the gap between germline ends came to 11 bases. The V gene's germline CDR1 is DFQATT and CDR2 SNEGSKA (reference sequence). CDR3 sequence: CSARDGGGTYNEQFF. CDR3 coding DNA: TGCAGTGCTAGAGATGGCGGGGGCACCTACAATGAGCAGTTCTTC.

The rearrangement uses TRBV20-1 and TRBJ2-7, with 11 bases fitting TRBD2. The CDR3 contains 16 residues. V shed 0 bases, J shed 2 bases, and the junction held 6 bases outside the gene matches. Germline V gene data show CDR1 as DFQATT and CDR2 as SNEGSKA (reference sequence). In DNA form, the CDR3 reads TGCAGTGCTAGAGATCTCAGGGGACTAGCGGCCTACGAGCAGTACTTC. Amino acid sequence: CSARDLRGLAAYEQYF.

The chain uses TRBV18 and TRBJ2-1; D unclear. With 3 bases removed from V and 0 bases from J, the gap between germline ends came to 12 bases. The CDR3 spans 16 residues. CDR1 is KGHSH, CDR2 LQKENI, per germline. The CDR3: CASSPKTGDSYNEQFF. Written as DNA, the CDR3 is TGTGCCAGCTCACCCAAAACTGGAGACTCCTACAATGAGCAGTTCTTC.

The rearrangement links TRBV20-1 to TRBJ2-3, with 8 bases lining up with TRBD1. This CDR3 comprises 14 residues. The ends lost 7 bases at V and 1 base at J; junction bases unmatched: 7. Germline loops: CDR1 DFQATT, CDR2 SNEGSKA (reference sequence). CDR3 region: CSGNRGTGTDTQYF. The CDR3 region has the DNA TGCAGTGGCAACAGGGGGACTGGCACAGATACGCAGTATTTT.

This rearrangement joins TRBV5-1 to TRBJ1-1; D call uncertain. V gave up 2 bases and J gave up 3 bases, with 11 bases separating them. CDR3 length: 14 residues. CDR1 is SGHRS, CDR2 YFSETQ, per germline. The CDR3 DNA reads as TGCGCCAGCAGCTTTGGCGGGAGGGACACTGAAGCTTTCTTT. It yields the protein CASSFGGRDTEAFF.

The chain employs TRBV12-3 or TRBV12-4 and TRBJ1-1, with a weak D call TRBD1 (5 bases). The V end was cut by 3 bases, the J end by 6 bases, with 11 bases between. CDR3 length: 13 residues. The CDR3 sequence: CASSFGGVPEAFF. The CDR3 DNA sequence: TGTGCCAGCAGTTTTGGGGGGGTCCCTGAAGCTTTCTTT.

This clonotype turned up a few times. A single base separates this from a much larger clone, so it may be a read error. This chain uses TRBV20-1 with TRBJ2-5; D is undetermined. This CDR3 has 14 residues. Germline V gene sequence: CDR1 DFQATT, CDR2 SNEGSKA (reference sequence). V lost 3 bases to trimming and J lost 11 bases, with 22 bases between them. In DNA form, the CDR3 reads TGCAGTGCTAGTCGACTGGGGAAGTACAATGAGCAGTACTTC. Translation gives CSASRLGKYNEQYF.

V is TRBV3-1 and J is TRBJ2-5; 11 bases match TRBD2. The CDR3 spans 14 residues. Germline V CDR1 and CDR2: LGHDT, YNNKEL (reference sequence). The trim removed 2 bases at V and 5 bases at J, leaving 1 base unmatched. CDR3 coding DNA: TGTGCCAGCAGCCAACCTAGCGGGGGGGAGACCCAGTACTTC. It translates to CASSQPSGGETQYF.

In its sample, this clonotype was seen many times. The chain combines TRBV4-2 with TRBJ2-5; D is perhaps TRBD1 or TRBD2 (6 bases each). This CDR3 is 15 amino acids long. From germline, CDR1 is LGHNA and CDR2 YNFKEQ. Trimming took off 6 bases at V and 4 bases at J, with 18 bases between the two ends. The CDR3 DNA reads as TGTGCCAGCAGACTTACGAACAGGGAGGTAGAGACCCAGTACTTC. Translating it yields CASRLTNREVETQYF.

This rearrangement joins TRBV12-5 to TRBJ2-3, with 11 bases lining up with TRBD1. The length of the CDR3 is 15 residues. Unmatched junction bases numbered 5, after V lost 5 bases and J lost 4 bases. Germline values: CDR1 LGHNT, CDR2 FRNRAP. The CDR3 protein is CASGVRDRGSDTQYF. The CDR3 DNA is TGTGCTAGTGGTGTCCGGGACAGGGGGTCAGATACGCAGTATTTT.

This clonotype was recorded a few times. J is TRBJ2-7 and V is TRBV29-1; D is ambiguous. The V end was cut by 3 bases, the J end by 6 bases, with 6 bases between. The CDR3 has 10 residues. The germline CDR1 and CDR2 sequences are SQVTM and ANQGSEA. This chain's CDR3 is CSVEKGEQYF. In nucleotides, the CDR3 is TGCAGCGTTGAGAAGGGCGAGCAGTACTTC.